This entry concerns a single TCR beta chain. The antigen is unknown. PCR involved 60 Vbeta and 13 Jbeta primers. Using immunoSEQ multiplex PCR, the repertoire was profiled, and TCRdb retains in-frame clones only, with some absent. The data hold over 150,000 clones, with about 76% observed a single time. The data were taken from a study of cytomegalovirus exposure and HLA in healthy donors. Notes on the study in general: TCR beta chains numbering more than 150 were designated cytomegalovirus-associated. Follow-up analysis seemed to connect common viral pathogens with several of the most significant clusters identified. Earlier analysis yielded a pattern in which most TCR beta V segments were productive about 87% or about 30% of the time. Within the data, a cluster of highly shared sequence variants was likely a sequencing artifact.

This clonotype was sampled from a man between 25 and 39 years old in good health and CMV-seropositive. What was sequenced was PBMCs.

The CDR3 region is CASSPLRGSYEQYF. CDR3 bases: TGTGCCAGCAGCCCGCTGAGGGGGTCCTACGAGCAGTACTTC. The chain links TRBV11-2 to TRBJ2-7; D possibly corresponds to TRBD1 (6 bases). With 5 bases removed from V and 1 base from J, the gap between germline ends came to 12 bases. Germline CDR1 is SGHAT and CDR2 is FQNNGV. The CDR3 has 14 amino acids.